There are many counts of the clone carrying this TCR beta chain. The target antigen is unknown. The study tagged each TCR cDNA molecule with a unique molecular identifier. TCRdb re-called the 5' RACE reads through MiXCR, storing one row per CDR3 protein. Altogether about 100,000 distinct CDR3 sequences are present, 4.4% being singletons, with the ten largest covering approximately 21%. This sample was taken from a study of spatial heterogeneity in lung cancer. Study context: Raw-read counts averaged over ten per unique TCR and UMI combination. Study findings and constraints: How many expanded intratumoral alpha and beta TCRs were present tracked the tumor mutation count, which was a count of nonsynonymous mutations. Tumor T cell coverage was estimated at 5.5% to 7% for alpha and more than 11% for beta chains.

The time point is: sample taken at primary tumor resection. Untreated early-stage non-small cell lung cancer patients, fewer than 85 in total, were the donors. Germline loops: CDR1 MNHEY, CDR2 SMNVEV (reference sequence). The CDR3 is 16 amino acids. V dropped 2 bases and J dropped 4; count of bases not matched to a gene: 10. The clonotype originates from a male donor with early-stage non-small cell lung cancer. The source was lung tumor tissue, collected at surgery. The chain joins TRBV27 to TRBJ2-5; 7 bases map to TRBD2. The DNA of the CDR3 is TGTGCCAGCAGTTTAGTAAAGGGACTAAGGATAGAGACCCAGTACTTC. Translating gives CASSLVKGLRIETQYF.